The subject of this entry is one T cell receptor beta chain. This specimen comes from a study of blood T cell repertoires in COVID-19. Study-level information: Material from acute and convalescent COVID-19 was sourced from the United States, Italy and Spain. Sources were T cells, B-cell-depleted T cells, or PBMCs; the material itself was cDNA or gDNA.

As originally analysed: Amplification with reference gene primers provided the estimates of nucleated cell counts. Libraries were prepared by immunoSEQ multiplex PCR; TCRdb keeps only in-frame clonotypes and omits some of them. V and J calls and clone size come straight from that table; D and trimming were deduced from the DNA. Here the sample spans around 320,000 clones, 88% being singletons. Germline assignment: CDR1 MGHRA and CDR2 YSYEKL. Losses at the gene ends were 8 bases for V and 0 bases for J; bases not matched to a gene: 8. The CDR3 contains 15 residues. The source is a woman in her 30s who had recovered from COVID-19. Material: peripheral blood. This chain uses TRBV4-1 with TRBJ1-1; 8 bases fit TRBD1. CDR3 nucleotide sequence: TGCGCCAGCCAGTTTGGACAGGGCTTGAACACTGAAGCTTTCTTT. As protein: CASQFGQGLNTEAFF.